This entry describes one TCR beta chain. Its target is not known. Trimming removed 6 bases from V and 4 bases from J, with 16 bases in between. This CDR3 is 15 amino acids long. Germline V gene lookup returns CDR1 SGHTA and CDR2 FQGNSA. This record comes from a study of cytomegalovirus exposure and HLA in healthy donors. Sequencing was performed with immunoSEQ multiplex PCR; in TCRdb, only in-frame clones are kept and a portion is missing. Counted here are some 86,000 clones, 93% occurring once; the ten biggest clones make up 3% to 4.5%. Findings and caveats of the study: The study listed approximately 170 cytomegalovirus-associated TCR beta chains.

The J gene is TRBJ2-1, the V gene TRBV7-2; D possibly corresponds to TRBD2 (6 bases). The sequenced sample was PBMCs. This sequence was found in a woman aged 25 to 39 in good health and CMV-seronegative. As DNA, the CDR3 is TGTGCCAGCAGTAGTGTCGGGGGACCTTACAATGAGCAGTTCTTC. It specifies CASSSVGGPYNEQFF. Variable domain in full (rest from reference TRBV7-2 and TRBJ2-1): GAGVSQSPSNKVTEKGKDVELRCDPISGHTALYWYRQSLGQGLEFLIYFQGNSAPDKSGLPSDRFSAERTGGSVSTLTIQRTQQEDSAVYLCASSSVGGPYNEQFFGPGTRLTVL.